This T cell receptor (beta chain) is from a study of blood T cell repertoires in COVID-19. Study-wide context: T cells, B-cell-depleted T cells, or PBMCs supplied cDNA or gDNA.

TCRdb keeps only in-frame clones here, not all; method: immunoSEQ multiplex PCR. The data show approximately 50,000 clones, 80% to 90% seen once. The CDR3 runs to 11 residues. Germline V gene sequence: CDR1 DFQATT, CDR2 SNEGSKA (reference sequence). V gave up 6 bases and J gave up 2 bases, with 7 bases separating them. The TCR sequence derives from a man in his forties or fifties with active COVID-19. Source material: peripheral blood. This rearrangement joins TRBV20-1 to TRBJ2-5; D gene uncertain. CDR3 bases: TGCAGTGCATACTCGCAAGAGACCCAGTACTTC. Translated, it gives CSAYSQETQYF.